This paragraph reports one TCR beta chain. The sample belongs to a study of T cell responses to AZD1222 COVID-19 vaccine. The data were produced by immunoSEQ multiplex PCR, yet TCRdb's version contains in-frame clones alone and is incomplete. Altogether roughly 140,000 clones are present, 87% being singletons, with the ten largest covering about 9%. The starting material was peripheral blood, obtained 28 days after the second AZD1222 dose. The source of this sequence is an adult who received the AZD1222 COVID-19 vaccine.

Written as DNA, the CDR3 is TGTGCCAGTAGCCGATCAGGGCTCGGGGATGAAAAACTGTTTTTT. It codes for CASSRSGLGDEKLFF. This chain joins TRBV19 and TRBJ1-4; TRBD1 is a possible D gene (5 bases). Germline CDR1 LNHDA, CDR2 SQIVND (reference sequence). The germline V and J ends were trimmed by 6 bases and 6 bases, with 17 bases remaining between them. The CDR3 consists of 15 residues.